What follows are 30 T cell receptor beta chains derived from one specimen sequenced in a study of T cell responses to AZD1222 COVID-19 vaccine. The table came from immunoSEQ multiplex PCR; TCRdb's copy has only in-frame clones and leaves some out. There are 95,000 to 110,000 clones in the sample; 86% occur only once, and 2.5% to 4% lies in the top ten. The sequenced sample was peripheral blood, obtained 28 days after the second dose of the MenACWY control vaccine. The receptors originated from an adult who received the MenACWY meningococcal vaccine as a control.

J is TRBJ2-3 and V is TRBV10-2; TRBD2 matches at 8 bases. CDR1 is WSHSY, CDR2 SAAADI, per germline. With 7 bases clipped from V and 2 bases from J, the junction kept 5 bases outside the gene matches. CDR3 length: 14 residues. In DNA form, the CDR3 reads TGCGCCAGCAAACCTAGCGGGTACACAGATACGCAGTATTTT. The encoded protein is CASKPSGYTDTQYF.

The genes are TRBV6-2 or TRBV6-3 and TRBJ1-6, with D tentatively TRBD1 (5 bases). Germline CDR1 is MNHEY and CDR2 is SVGEGT. This CDR3 has 20 amino acids. Trimming stripped 0 bases from V and 0 bases from J, with 18 bases between. CDR3 nucleotide sequence: TGTGCCAGCAGTTACTCCGGTGGAATAGGGGCAACCTCCTATAATTCACCCCTCCACTTT. Its translation is CASSYSGGIGATSYNSPLHF.

J is TRBJ2-5 and V is TRBV7-7; no firm D call. This CDR3 has 13 amino acids. V was trimmed by 1 base and J by 5 bases, leaving 8 bases between them. Germline assignment: CDR1 SSHAT and CDR2 FNYEAQ (reference sequence). The CDR3 nucleotides read TGTGCCAGCAGCTTAGGAGTAGCTGAGACCCAGTACTTC. It yields the protein CASSLGVAETQYF.

V usage is TRBV7-2 and J usage is TRBJ1-5; 9 nucleotides match TRBD1. Germline CDR1 reads SGHTA; CDR2 reads FQGNSA. The CDR3 has 15 amino acids. V lost 5 bases and J lost 1; bases outside the gene matches: 3. The CDR3 nucleotides read TGTGCCAGCAGCAGAGACAGGGGGAGCAATCAGCCCCAGCATTTT. This codes for CASSRDRGSNQPQHF.

The genes are TRBV5-4 and TRBJ2-7; D uncertain. Germline-derived CDR1 and CDR2 are SGHNT and YYREEE (reference sequence). The CDR3 sequence is 15 residues long. V was cut by 2 bases and J by 6 bases, with 18 bases left in between. The CDR3 here is CASSFKAEKHREQYF. Here the CDR3 DNA reads TGTGCCAGCAGCTTCAAGGCAGAGAAACACCGCGAGCAGTACTTC.

The CDR3 sequence is CAISPRDSYEQYF. CDR3 DNA: TGTGCCATCAGCCCCAGGGATTCCTACGAGCAGTACTTC. This chain links TRBV10-3 with TRBJ2-7, with a weak D call TRBD1 (5 bases). V was trimmed by 6 bases and J by 1 base, leaving 10 bases between them. CDR1 and CDR2 from the germline V gene are ENHRY and SYGVKD. This CDR3 has 13 amino acids.

The CDR3 here is CASSSSMATWTGGLYGYTF. The CDR3 DNA is TGTGCCAGCAGTTCATCTATGGCCACCTGGACAGGGGGCCTCTATGGCTACACCTTC. The chain recombines TRBV28 with TRBJ1-2; 11 nucleotides line up with TRBD1. This CDR3 spans 19 amino acids. Germline CDR1 reads MDHEN; CDR2 reads SYDVKM. The V and J ends lost 4 bases and 4 bases, in that order; junction bases with no gene match: 17.

V is TRBV5-1 and J is TRBJ1-2, with TRBD1 matching over 8 bases. The CDR3 has 15 residues. The trim removed 7 bases at V and 5 bases at J, leaving 13 bases unmatched. The germline V gene encodes CDR1 SGHRS and CDR2 YFSETQ. The CDR3 DNA sequence: TGCGCCAGCGGCGTATCAGGGACAGGAACATATGGCTACACCTTC. As protein: CASGVSGTGTYGYTF.

The J gene is TRBJ2-7, the V gene TRBV19; 7 bases are shared with TRBD1. Per the germline V gene, CDR1 is LNHDA and CDR2 is SQIVND (reference sequence). Trimming removed 6 bases from V and 4 bases from J; junction bases left unmatched: 9. The CDR3 loop spans 14 amino acids. CDR3 nucleotide sequence: TGTGCCAGTAGCAGAGCAGGGGGTCATTACGAGCAGTACTTC. This codes for CASSRAGGHYEQYF.

This clone was observed a few times. This rearrangement joins TRBV27 to TRBJ1-4; TRBD1 matches 9 bases. Germline lookup yields CDR1 MNHEY and CDR2 SMNVEV (reference sequence). The CDR3 extends over 15 amino acids. V trimming: 6 bases; J trimming: 6 bases; junction bases outside the gene matches: 8. The CDR3 spells CASSLGGQGDEKLFF. In DNA, the CDR3 is TGTGCCAGCAGCTTAGGGGGACAGGGCGATGAAAAACTGTTTTTT.

The V and J genes are TRBV7-8 and TRBJ2-3; maybe TRBD1 (5 bases). V was shortened by 1 base and J by 2 bases, with 10 bases between the two germline ends. The CDR3 spans 15 residues. Germline loops: CDR1 SGHVS, CDR2 FQNEAQ. CDR3 in DNA: TGTGCCAGCAGCTTAGGTTACAGGATCACAGATACGCAGTATTTT. Its translation is CASSLGYRITDTQYF. The variable domain in full, completed from reference TRBV7-8 and TRBJ2-3, reads GAGVSQSPRYKVAKRGQDVALRCDPISGHVSLFWYQQALGQGPEFLTYFQNEAQLDKSGLPSDRFFAERPEGSVSTLKIQRTQQEDSAVYLCASSLGYRITDTQYFGPGTRLTVL.

The chain couples TRBV7-2 to TRBJ2-7; weak D call: TRBD2 (7 bases). V shed 4 bases and J shed 2 bases, with 18 bases lying between them. CDR1 and CDR2 (germline): SGHTA, FQGNSA. This CDR3 contains 16 residues. The CDR3 is CASSWPEGGGTYEQYF. For the CDR3, the DNA is TGTGCCAGCAGCTGGCCGGAGGGAGGGGGGACCTACGAGCAGTACTTC.

The chain links TRBV11-2 to TRBJ2-5; possible D gene TRBD1, 7 bases. V was shortened by 2 bases and J by 7 bases, with 11 bases between the two germline ends. This CDR3 region has 13 residues. Germline CDR1 reads SGHAT; CDR2 reads FQNNGV. CDR3 in DNA: TGTGCCAGCAGCTTACAGGGGGGAGGGACCCAGTACTTC. Protein sequence: CASSLQGGGTQYF.

The chain carries TRBV3-1 (or the pseudogene TRBV3-2) and TRBJ1-2; 7 positions match TRBD1. The CDR3 length is 15 residues. Germline-derived CDR1 and CDR2 are LGHDT and YNNKEL (reference sequence). The V segment lost 2 bases and the J segment 3 bases; nucleotides outside the gene matches: 6. The CDR3 spells CASSQRGRIHYGYTF. In DNA form, the CDR3 reads TGTGCCAGCAGCCAAAGGGGGCGGATTCACTATGGCTACACCTTC.

In its sample, this clone was seen once. The chain carries TRBV29-1 and TRBJ2-3; 10 bases are shared with TRBD2. V trimming: 4 bases; J trimming: 6 bases; junction bases outside the gene matches: 13. This CDR3 contains 16 residues. Germline CDR1 is SQVTM and CDR2 is ANQGSEA. The DNA for the CDR3 is TGCAGCGTTGTACTTTGGGCTAGCGGGGGTGCGGATACGCAGTATTTT. Its translation is CSVVLWASGGADTQYF.

This chain connects TRBV19 to TRBJ2-7; the D is unclear. The germline V gene has CDR1 LNHDA and CDR2 SQIVND (reference sequence). The CDR3 loop spans 12 amino acids. Trimming removed 5 bases from V and 2 bases from J, with 7 bases in between. The CDR3, as DNA: TGTGCCAGTAGTTACTCGGCCTACGAGCAGTACTTC. Its translation: CASSYSAYEQYF.

The chain recombines TRBV29-1 with TRBJ2-7; D remains ambiguous. CDR1 and CDR2 from the germline V gene are SQVTM and ANQGSEA. CDR3 length: 13 amino acids. Trimming cost V 4 bases and J 0 bases, with 10 bases left between them. The CDR3 loop reads CSVAQAASYEQYF. The CDR3 DNA reads TGCAGCGTTGCTCAGGCAGCCTCCTACGAGCAGTACTTC.

The chain combines TRBV18 with TRBJ2-3; D unclear. The V and J ends lost 0 bases and 3 bases respectively, with 16 bases between them. The CDR3 is 17 residues long. In germline, CDR1 is KGHSH, CDR2 LQKENI. The CDR3 DNA is TGTGCCAGCTCACCACCGGGCAGGTTACACAGTACAGATACGCAGTATTTT. Encoded protein: CASSPPGRLHSTDTQYF.

The CDR3 region is CASSDRQGSNYGYTF. The CDR3 nucleotides are TGTGCCAGCAGTGACCGACAGGGTTCTAACTATGGCTACACCTTC. The chain recombines TRBV6-2 or TRBV6-3 with TRBJ1-2; TRBD1 matches at 7 bases. The ends lost 5 bases at V and 0 bases at J; junction bases unmatched: 6. The CDR3 extends over 15 amino acids. Germline V gene sequence: CDR1 MNHEY, CDR2 SVGEGT.

This clone was detected a few times. The chain has TRBV12-3 or TRBV12-4 and TRBJ1-6; 7 bases agree with TRBD1. CDR3 length: 11 amino acids. The trim removed 5 bases at V and 15 bases at J, leaving 4 bases unmatched. Here the CDR3 reads CASSRGQNLHF. CDR3 nucleotides: TGTGCCAGCAGTAGGGGACAGAACCTCCACTTT.

This sequence joins TRBV4-1 and TRBJ1-6; D gene unclear. V dropped 0 bases and J dropped 10 bases, with 10 bases sitting between them. There are 14 residues in the CDR3. In germline, CDR1 is MGHRA, CDR2 YSYEKL. The CDR3 sequence: CASSQEWGGSPLHF. CDR3 DNA sequence: TGCGCCAGCAGCCAAGAATGGGGAGGGTCACCCCTCCACTTT.

The V gene is TRBV28, the J gene TRBJ1-5; TRBD1 agrees at 9 bases. J gave up 1 base and V 3 bases, and 1 base lay outside the gene matches. This CDR3 comprises 15 residues. Germline V gene lookup returns CDR1 MDHEN and CDR2 SYDVKM. In DNA form, the CDR3 reads TGTGCCAGCAGTTTGACAGGGGGGAGCAATCAGCCCCAGCATTTT. Protein product: CASSLTGGSNQPQHF.

V and J are TRBV9 and TRBJ2-3; tentative D call: TRBD2 (7 bases). Trimming removed 4 bases from V and 6 bases from J, with 15 bases in between. Germline-derived CDR1 and CDR2 are SGDLS and YYNGEE. The CDR3 consists of 14 residues. This chain's CDR3 is CASSPRGAADTQYF. The DNA for the CDR3 is TGTGCCAGCAGCCCTCGGGGGGCTGCGGATACGCAGTATTTT.

The CDR3 DNA reads as TGTGCCAGCACCCTTCTGGGGGAGGGGGCGGCCGAAGACTATGGCTACACCTTC. Amino acid sequence: CASTLLGEGAAEDYGYTF. The chain has TRBV27 and TRBJ1-2; 7 nucleotides align to TRBD1. CDR1 is MNHEY and CDR2 is SMNVEV in the germline V gene (reference sequence). The CDR3 loop spans 18 amino acids. V dropped 7 bases and J dropped 3; count of bases not matched to a gene: 20.

The V call is TRBV5-6, the J call TRBJ2-7; D uncertain. Trimming pared 1 base from V and 0 bases from J, leaving 2 bases between. Germline CDR1 is SGHDT and CDR2 is YYEEEE. This CDR3 is 12 amino acids long. Here the CDR3 reads CASSLRSYEQYF. Written as DNA, the CDR3 is TGTGCCAGCAGCTTGCGCTCCTACGAGCAGTACTTC. The whole variable domain, filled in from reference TRBV5-6 and TRBJ2-7, reads DAGVTQSPTHLIKTRGQQVTLRCSPKSGHDTVSWYQQALGQGPQFIFQYYEEEERQRGNFPDRFSGHQFPNYSSELNVNALLLGDSALYLCASSLRSYEQYFGPGTRLTVT.

The gene calls are TRBV18 and TRBJ2-7; TRBD1 agrees at 11 bases. The germline gives CDR1 KGHSH, CDR2 LQKENI. V lost 3 bases, J lost 7 bases, and 5 bases stayed unmatched. The CDR3 totals 14 residues. Here the CDR3 DNA reads TGTGCCAGCTCACCTTCGGGACAGGGGGGGGAGCAGTACTTC. Its protein product is CASSPSGQGGEQYF. The full variable domain, completed using reference TRBV18 and TRBJ2-7, is NAGVMQNPRHLVRRRGQEARLRCSPMKGHSHVYWYRQLPEEGLKFMVYLQKENIIDESGMPKERFSAEFPKEGPSILRIQQVVRGDSAAYFCASSPSGQGGEQYFGPGTRLTVT.

The V gene is TRBV25-1, the J gene TRBJ1-2; the D gene is possibly TRBD1 (5 bases). Germline loops: CDR1 MGHDK, CDR2 SYGVNS. The V end was cut by 8 bases, the J end by 1 base, with 23 bases between. The CDR3 runs to 17 residues. The CDR3 DNA reads TGTGCCAGCTCCTCCGGATTGGGGGGATCGATTAACTATGGCTACACCTTC. It translates to CASSSGLGGSINYGYTF.

V is TRBV7-2 and J is TRBJ2-7; 7 nucleotides line up with TRBD1. V dropped 5 bases and J dropped 6; count of bases not matched to a gene: 4. Germline assignment: CDR1 SGHTA and CDR2 FQGNSA. CDR3 length: 12 residues. The CDR3 nucleotides read TGTGCCAGCAGCCCCGACAGGGTCGAGCAGTACTTC. Its protein is CASSPDRVEQYF.

The chain links TRBV24-1 to TRBJ2-7; 7 bases map to TRBD2. Germline CDR1 KGHDR, CDR2 SFDVKD. The V gene end was trimmed by 4 bases and the J gene end by 3 bases; junction bases not matched to a gene: 8. The CDR3 is 15 amino acids. CDR3 region: CATSDPREGDYEQYF. CDR3 in DNA: TGTGCCACCAGTGACCCCAGGGAGGGAGACTACGAGCAGTACTTC.

J is TRBJ2-5 and V is TRBV6-2 or TRBV6-3, with D unresolved. Germline V gene data show CDR1 as MNHEY and CDR2 as SVGEGT. Deletions cut 1 base from V and 1 base from J, with 10 bases between. This CDR3 region has 15 residues. The CDR3 reads CASSYYQQLQETQYF. CDR3 DNA sequence: TGTGCCAGCAGTTACTACCAGCAGCTCCAAGAGACCCAGTACTTC.